These 16 T cell receptor beta chains originate from one sample sequenced in a study of breast tumors, draining lymph nodes, adjacent tissues. Breast cancer patients provided tissue from their axillary draining lymph nodes. TCRdb analysed the multiplex PCR reads with MiXCR anew, one entry per CDR3 protein. The repertoire holds 130,000 or so distinct CDR3 sequences, about a fifth seen once, with roughly 2.6% in the top ten. The specimen was axillary lymph node tissue. The receptors come from a female donor with breast cancer. Some clones in this sample may be carry-over from other donors' samples.

This clonotype was found many times. This chain connects TRBV7-2 to TRBJ2-4, with D unresolved. Germline V gene lookup returns CDR1 SGHTA and CDR2 FQGNSA. V was trimmed by 3 bases and J by 0 bases, leaving 18 bases between them. This CDR3 contains 18 residues. This chain's CDR3 is CASSFTGPSRLAKNIQYF. Here the CDR3 DNA reads TGTGCCAGCAGCTTTACCGGGCCCTCACGATTAGCCAAAAACATTCAGTACTTC.

V and J are TRBV3-1 and TRBJ2-3; the D gene is possibly TRBD1 (7 bases). The CDR3 contains 18 residues. V was clipped by 4 bases and J by 0 bases, with 20 bases between them. CDR1 and CDR2 from the germline V gene are LGHDT and YNNKEL (reference sequence). CDR3: CASSPERAGGLSTDTQYF. The CDR3 coding sequence is TGTGCCAGCAGCCCAGAAAGGGCAGGGGGGCTTAGCACAGATACGCAGTATTTT.

The table lists this clonotype with many counts. The chain combines TRBV5-4 with TRBJ1-2, with 9 bases lining up with TRBD1. The J segment lost 4 bases and the V segment lost 2 bases, leaving 6 bases of the junction unmatched. CDR3 length: 15 amino acids. Germline V CDR1 and CDR2: SGHNT, YYREEE (reference sequence). CDR3 amino acids: CASSLAGTGSYGYTF. In DNA, the CDR3 is TGTGCCAGCAGCTTAGCCGGGACAGGGTCCTATGGCTACACCTTC.

This clonotype was counted ten times or more. J is TRBJ1-6 and V is TRBV6-1; D possibly corresponds to TRBD1 (6 bases). Germline-derived CDR1 and CDR2 are MNHNS and SASEGT. This CDR3 has 15 amino acids. The V and J ends lost 1 base and 9 bases respectively, with 13 bases between them. The CDR3 DNA sequence: TGTGCCAGCAGTGAAGTAGCAGGGGCTCCTTCACCCCTCCACTTT. It is translated as CASSEVAGAPSPLHF.

In this sample, this clonotype turned up many times. The rearrangement links TRBV12-3 or TRBV12-4 to TRBJ2-5; D possibly matches TRBD1 or TRBD2 (5 bases each). The CDR3 covers 13 residues. Trimming took 6 bases from V and 2 from J, leaving 10 bases between them. CDR3 region: CASRYGTQETQYF. The CDR3 nucleotides are TGTGCCAGCAGATATGGGACGCAAGAGACCCAGTACTTC.

This clonotype was recorded at least ten times. In DNA form, the CDR3 reads TGTGCCAGCAGTTACTCGAGCGGTAAGCAGTTCTTC. This encodes CASSYSSGKQFF. The J gene is TRBJ2-1, the V gene TRBV6-5; weak D call: TRBD2 (5 bases). From germline, CDR1 is MNHEY and CDR2 SVGAGI. The CDR3 contains 12 residues. Trimming shortened V by 0 bases and J by 11 bases, and 8 bases separated the two germline ends.

This clonotype was seen many times. The chain recombines TRBV30 with TRBJ2-1; D gene uncertain. The CDR3 is 12 residues long. V was pared by 8 bases and J by 3 bases, with 11 bases between. Germline V gives CDR1 GTSNPN, CDR2 SVGIG (reference sequence). CDR3 residues: CAGQVHYNEQFF. In DNA, the CDR3 is TGTGCCGGTCAGGTACACTACAATGAGCAGTTCTTC.

This clonotype was observed at least ten times. V is TRBV19 and J is TRBJ2-7; 9 positions agree with TRBD2. Trimming removed 5 bases from V and 0 bases from J; junction bases left unmatched: 5. Germline assignment: CDR1 LNHDA and CDR2 SQIVND (reference sequence). This CDR3 is 15 amino acids long. CDR3 loop: CASSRISGSSYEQYF. Written as DNA, the CDR3 is TGTGCCAGTAGTCGGATTAGCGGGAGCTCCTACGAGCAGTACTTC.

The sample holds many counts of this clonotype. The V call is TRBV7-8, the J call TRBJ2-7, with a tentative D call TRBD1 (5 bases). CDR3 length equals 13 residues. Germline V lookup: CDR1 SGHVS, CDR2 FQNEAQ. V was trimmed by 2 bases and J by 3 bases, leaving 8 bases between them. DNA for the CDR3: TGTGCCAGCAGCTTAACAGGAGACTACGAGCAGTACTTC. This translates into CASSLTGDYEQYF.

This clonotype was detected many times. This chain uses TRBV19 with TRBJ1-5; 8 positions match TRBD1. The CDR3 length is 14 residues. V was pared by 9 bases and J by 0 bases, with 4 bases of the junction left unmatched. In germline, CDR1 is LNHDA, CDR2 SQIVND (reference sequence). DNA of the CDR3: TGTGCCAGCACAGGGGGGAATAGCAATCAGCCCCAGCATTTT. It codes for CASTGGNSNQPQHF.

Concerning this clonotype: With a much larger clone just one base away, this may be a read error. The chain couples TRBV9 to TRBJ2-1; 8 nucleotides agree with TRBD2. Germline loops: CDR1 SGDLS, CDR2 YYNGEE. The ends lost 0 bases at V and 4 bases at J; junction bases unmatched: 6. The CDR3 runs to 16 residues. The CDR3 protein is CASSVGREGAYNEQFF. As DNA, the CDR3 is TGTGCCAGCAGCGTAGGACGGGAGGGAGCGTACAATGAGCAGTTCTTC.

This clonotype was found many times. This chain links TRBV5-1 with TRBJ1-6; D is perhaps TRBD1 (5 bases). The CDR3 loop spans 14 amino acids. Trimming cost V 3 bases and J 3 bases, with 7 bases left between them. The germline V gene encodes CDR1 SGHRS and CDR2 YFSETQ. The CDR3 sequence: CASSSGGYNSPLHF. The DNA for the CDR3 is TGCGCCAGCAGCTCGGGGGGCTATAATTCACCCCTCCACTTT.

Turning to this clonotype: A much bigger clone sits one base away, suggesting this may be a read error. The V gene is TRBV27, the J gene TRBJ1-6, with TRBD1 matching over 9 bases. The CDR3 has 19 residues. CDR1 MNHEY and CDR2 SMNVEV come from the germline V gene (reference sequence). V was clipped by 4 bases and J by 5 bases; unmatched bases: 15. The CDR3 spells CASSSFGGTGSRNNSPLHF. DNA of the CDR3: TGTGCCAGCAGTTCATTCGGGGGGACAGGGTCTAGGAATAATTCACCCCTCCACTTT.

This clonotype was seen at least ten times. The chain combines TRBV20-1 with TRBJ2-7; TRBD1 aligns across 10 bases. This CDR3 has 12 amino acids. Losses at the gene ends were 6 bases for V and 9 bases for J; bases not matched to a gene: 8. CDR1 DFQATT and CDR2 SNEGSKA come from the germline V gene (reference sequence). In DNA form, the CDR3 reads TGCAGTGCACCGTACCGGGACAGGGGGCAGTACTTC. It specifies CSAPYRDRGQYF.

This clonotype appeared many times. J is TRBJ2-7 and V is TRBV12-3 or TRBV12-4; D gene ambiguous. V was shortened by 3 bases and J by 0 bases, with 6 bases between the two germline ends. The CDR3 runs to 13 residues. CDR3 sequence reads: CASSFPDSYEQYF. The CDR3 DNA reads TGTGCCAGCAGTTTTCCTGACTCCTACGAGCAGTACTTC.

Comment on this clonotype: Given a much more abundant clone one base away, this may be a read error. This chain connects TRBV27 to TRBJ2-7, with D possibly matching TRBD1 (6 bases). Trimming took off 3 bases at V and 3 bases at J, with 24 bases between the two ends. The length of the CDR3 is 18 residues. CDR1 is MNHEY and CDR2 is SMNVEV in the germline V gene (reference sequence). The CDR3 DNA reads TGTGCCAGCAGTTTTCAACAGGGCCCCCTTGGGGATATCTACGAGCAGTACTTC. Protein: CASSFQQGPLGDIYEQYF.